Presented here are 4 T cell receptor beta chains from one specimen sequenced in a study of cytomegalovirus exposure and HLA in healthy donors. PCR employed 60 Vbeta and 13 Jbeta primers. The assay was immunoSEQ multiplex PCR, and TCRdb's table has in-frame clones only and misses some. Seen here are about 160,000 clones, roughly 85% observed once, and the top ten hold less than 2.5%. Material for sequencing was PBMCs. These receptors were obtained from a man between 18 and 29 years old in good health and CMV-seropositive.

This clone was counted a single time. The chain employs TRBV11-3 and TRBJ2-7; D gene ambiguous. This CDR3 is 13 amino acids long. Trimming stripped 3 bases from V and 2 bases from J, with 8 bases between. CDR1 and CDR2 from the germline V gene are SGHNT and YENEEA. CDR3 residues: CASSFFRAYEQYF. In DNA, the CDR3 is TGTGCCAGCAGCTTCTTCCGGGCCTACGAGCAGTACTTC. The variable domain in full, with the rest retrieved from reference TRBV11-3 and TRBJ2-7, is EAGVVQSPRYKIIEKKQPVAFWCNPISGHNTLYWYLQNLGQGPELLIRYENEEAVDDSQLPKDRFSAERLKGVDSTLKIQPAELGDSAVYLCASSFFRAYEQYFGPGTRLTVT.

The chain combines TRBV6-6 with TRBJ2-1; 12 nucleotides align to TRBD2. V lost 5 bases and J lost 8; bases outside the gene matches: 1. Per germline, CDR1 MNHNY and CDR2 SVGAGI (reference sequence). The CDR3 totals 13 residues. The CDR3 DNA reads TGTGCCAGCAGTCTAGCGGGGGGGCATGAGCAGTTCTTC. Protein sequence: CASSLAGGHEQFF.

The chain couples TRBV9 to TRBJ2-1; the match to TRBD2 covers 9 bases. The germline V gene has CDR1 SGDLS and CDR2 YYNGEE. The CDR3 contains 14 residues. The V gene end was trimmed by 4 bases and the J gene end by 4 bases; junction bases not matched to a gene: 3. CDR3: CASSLRGGYNEQFF. In nucleotides, the CDR3 is TGTGCCAGCAGCTTGCGGGGGGGATACAATGAGCAGTTCTTC.

The chain has TRBV5-1 and TRBJ1-1; possibly TRBD1 for D (5 bases). Trimming removed 3 bases from V and 7 bases from J, with 13 bases in between. The CDR3 sequence is 13 residues long. The germline CDR1 and CDR2 sequences are SGHRS and YFSETQ. The DNA for the CDR3 is TGCGCCAGCAGCTCGGCAGGGACTAATGAAGCTTTCTTT. It yields the protein CASSSAGTNEAFF.